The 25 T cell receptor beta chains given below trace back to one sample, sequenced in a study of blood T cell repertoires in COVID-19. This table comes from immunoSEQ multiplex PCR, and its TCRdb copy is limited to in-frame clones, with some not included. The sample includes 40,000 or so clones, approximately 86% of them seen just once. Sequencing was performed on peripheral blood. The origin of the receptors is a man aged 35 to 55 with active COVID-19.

The CDR3 region is CATGTSATGELFF. In DNA form, the CDR3 reads TGTGCCACTGGGACTAGCGCCACCGGGGAGCTGTTTTTT. The chain carries TRBV10-3 and TRBJ2-2; TRBD2 aligns across 10 bases. This CDR3 is built from 13 residues. Trimming cost V 10 bases and J 4 bases; bases outside gene matches: 3. CDR1 and CDR2 from the germline V gene are ENHRY and SYGVKD.

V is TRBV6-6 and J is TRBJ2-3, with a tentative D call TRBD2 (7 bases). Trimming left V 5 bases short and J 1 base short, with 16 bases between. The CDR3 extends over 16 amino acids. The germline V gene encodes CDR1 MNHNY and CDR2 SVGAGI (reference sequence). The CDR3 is CASSPSGGGGTDTQYF. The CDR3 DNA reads TGTGCCAGCAGTCCCTCTGGGGGGGGCGGCACAGATACGCAGTATTTT.

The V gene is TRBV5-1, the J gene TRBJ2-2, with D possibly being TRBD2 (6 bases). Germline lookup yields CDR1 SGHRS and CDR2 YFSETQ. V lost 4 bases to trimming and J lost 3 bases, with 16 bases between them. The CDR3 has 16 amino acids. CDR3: CASSPFGREHTGELFF. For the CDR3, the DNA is TGCGCCAGCAGCCCGTTTGGTCGGGAGCACACCGGGGAGCTGTTTTTT. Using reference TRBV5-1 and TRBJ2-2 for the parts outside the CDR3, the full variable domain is KAGVTQTPRYLIKTRGQQVTLSCSPISGHRSVSWYQQTPGQGLQFLFEYFSETQRNKGNFPGRFSGRQFSNSRSEMNVSTLELGDSALYLCASSPFGREHTGELFFGEGSRLTVL.

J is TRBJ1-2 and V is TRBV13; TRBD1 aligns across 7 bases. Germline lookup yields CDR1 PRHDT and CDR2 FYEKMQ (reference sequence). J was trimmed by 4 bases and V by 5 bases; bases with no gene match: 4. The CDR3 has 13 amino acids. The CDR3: CASSMDRSYGYTF. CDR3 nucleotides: TGTGCCAGCAGCATGGACAGGAGCTATGGCTACACCTTC.

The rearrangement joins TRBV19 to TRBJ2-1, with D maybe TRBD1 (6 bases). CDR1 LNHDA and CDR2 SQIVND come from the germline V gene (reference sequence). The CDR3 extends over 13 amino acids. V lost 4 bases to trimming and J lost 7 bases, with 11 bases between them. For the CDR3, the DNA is TGTGCCAGTAGTACAGGACAGCGGAATGAGCAGTTCTTC. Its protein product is CASSTGQRNEQFF.

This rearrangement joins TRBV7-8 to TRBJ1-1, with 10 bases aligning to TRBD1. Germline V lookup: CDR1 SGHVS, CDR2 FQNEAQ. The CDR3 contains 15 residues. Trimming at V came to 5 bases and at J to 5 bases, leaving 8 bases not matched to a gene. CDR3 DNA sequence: TGTGCCAGCAGCCCCCGACAGGGGGCCGGGACTGAAGCTTTCTTT. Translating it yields CASSPRQGAGTEAFF.

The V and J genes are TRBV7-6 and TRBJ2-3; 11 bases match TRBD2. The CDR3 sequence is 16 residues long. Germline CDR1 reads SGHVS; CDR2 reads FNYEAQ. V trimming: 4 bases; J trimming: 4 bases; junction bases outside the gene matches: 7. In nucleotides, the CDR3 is TGTGCCAGCAGCTCCAACTCACTAGCGGGAGCAGATACGCAGTATTTT. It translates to CASSSNSLAGADTQYF.

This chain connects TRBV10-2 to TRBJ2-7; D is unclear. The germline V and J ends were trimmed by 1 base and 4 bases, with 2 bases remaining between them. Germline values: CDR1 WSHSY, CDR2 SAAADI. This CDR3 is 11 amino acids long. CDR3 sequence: CASSELYEQYF. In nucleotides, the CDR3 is TGCGCCAGCAGTGAGTTATACGAGCAGTACTTC.

The CDR3 protein is CASNPEPQGAAGNTIYF. The CDR3 DNA sequence: TGTGCCAGCAACCCCGAGCCACAGGGGGCAGCTGGAAACACCATATATTTT. The genes are TRBV28 and TRBJ1-3, with 9 nucleotides matching TRBD1. The germline gives CDR1 MDHEN, CDR2 SYDVKM. The CDR3 is 17 residues long. The ends lost 7 bases at V and 2 bases at J; junction bases unmatched: 12.

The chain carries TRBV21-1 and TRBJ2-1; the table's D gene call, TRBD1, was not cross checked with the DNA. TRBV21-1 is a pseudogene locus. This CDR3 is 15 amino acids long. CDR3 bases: TGTGCCAGCAGCAAAGGAGACAGGCGCTACAATGAGCAGTTCTTC. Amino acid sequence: CASSKGDRRYNEQFF.

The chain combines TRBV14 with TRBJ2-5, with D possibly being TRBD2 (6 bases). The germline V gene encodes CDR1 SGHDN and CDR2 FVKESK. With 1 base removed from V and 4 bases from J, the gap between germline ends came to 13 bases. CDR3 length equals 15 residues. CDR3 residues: CASSQGTGGRETQYF. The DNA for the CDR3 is TGTGCCAGCAGCCAAGGAACAGGAGGGAGAGAGACCCAGTACTTC.

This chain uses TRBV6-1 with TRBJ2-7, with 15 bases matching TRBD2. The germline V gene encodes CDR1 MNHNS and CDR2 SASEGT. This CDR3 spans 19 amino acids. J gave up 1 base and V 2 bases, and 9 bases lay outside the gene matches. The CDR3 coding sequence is TGTGCCAGCAGTGAATGGACTAGCGGGAGGGCCGGGGCATCCTACGAGCAGTACTTC. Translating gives CASSEWTSGRAGASYEQYF.

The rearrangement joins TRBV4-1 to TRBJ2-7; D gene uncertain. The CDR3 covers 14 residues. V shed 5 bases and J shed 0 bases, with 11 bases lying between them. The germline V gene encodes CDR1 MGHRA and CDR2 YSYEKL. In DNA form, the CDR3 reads TGCGCCAGCAGCTTTCGTACAGCCTCCTACGAGCAGTACTTC. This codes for CASSFRTASYEQYF.

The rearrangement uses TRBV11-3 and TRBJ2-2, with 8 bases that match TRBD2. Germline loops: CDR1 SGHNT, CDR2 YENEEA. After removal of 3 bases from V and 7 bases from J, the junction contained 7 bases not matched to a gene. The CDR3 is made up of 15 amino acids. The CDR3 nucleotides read TGTGCCAGCAGCTTGACTAGCGAGGTTGGCGGGGAGCTGTTTTTT. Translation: CASSLTSEVGGELFF.

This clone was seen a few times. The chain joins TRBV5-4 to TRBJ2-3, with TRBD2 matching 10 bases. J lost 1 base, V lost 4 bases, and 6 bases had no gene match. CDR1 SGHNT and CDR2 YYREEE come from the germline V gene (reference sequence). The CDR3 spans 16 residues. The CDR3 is CASSPNLAGGTDTQYF. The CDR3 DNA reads TGTGCCAGCAGCCCCAACCTAGCGGGGGGCACAGATACGCAGTATTTT.

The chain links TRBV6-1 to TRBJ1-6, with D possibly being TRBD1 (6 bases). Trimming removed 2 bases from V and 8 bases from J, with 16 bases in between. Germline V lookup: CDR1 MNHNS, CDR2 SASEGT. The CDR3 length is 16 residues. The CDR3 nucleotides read TGTGCCAGCAGTGAACAAGCAGGGGATCTCGATTCACCCCTCCACTTT. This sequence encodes CASSEQAGDLDSPLHF.

CDR3 DNA: TGTGCCAGCAGCCGGCTAAGGACAGAGGGAGATACGCAGTATTTT. Protein: CASSRLRTEGDTQYF. The genes are TRBV3-1 (or the pseudogene TRBV3-2) and TRBJ2-3; possible D gene TRBD1, 6 bases. There are 15 residues in the CDR3. Germline assignment: CDR1 LGHDT and CDR2 YNNKEL (reference sequence). V lost 4 bases and J 5 bases, leaving 16 bases between the germline ends.

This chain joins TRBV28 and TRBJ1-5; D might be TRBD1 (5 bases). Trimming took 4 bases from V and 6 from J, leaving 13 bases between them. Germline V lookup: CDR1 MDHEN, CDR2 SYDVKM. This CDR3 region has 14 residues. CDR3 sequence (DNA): TGTGCCAGCAGTTCCACCAGGGTAGCTCAGCCCCAGCATTTT. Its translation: CASSSTRVAQPQHF.

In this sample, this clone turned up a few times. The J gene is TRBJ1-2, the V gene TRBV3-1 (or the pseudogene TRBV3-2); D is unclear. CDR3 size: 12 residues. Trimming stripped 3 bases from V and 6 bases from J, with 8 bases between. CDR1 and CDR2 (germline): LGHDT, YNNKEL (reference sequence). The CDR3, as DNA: TGTGCCAGCAGCCAGACGAGGAATGGCTACACCTTC. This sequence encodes CASSQTRNGYTF.

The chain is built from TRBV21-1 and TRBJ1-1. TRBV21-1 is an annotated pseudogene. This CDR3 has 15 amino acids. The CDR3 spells CASSNSGRAIPMAFF. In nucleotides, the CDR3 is TGTGCCAGCAGCAATAGCGGCAGGGCCATCCCAATGGCTTTCTTT.

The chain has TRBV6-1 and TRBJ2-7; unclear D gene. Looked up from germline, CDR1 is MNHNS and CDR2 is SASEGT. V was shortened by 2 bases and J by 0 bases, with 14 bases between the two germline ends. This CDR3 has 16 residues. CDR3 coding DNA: TGTGCCAGCAGTGAATTAGATGTTAAGAGCTCCTACGAGCAGTACTTC. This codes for CASSELDVKSSYEQYF.

In DNA, the CDR3 is TGTGCCAGTAGTAGCGCGGGCCTCCATCAGCCCCAGCATTTT. Translated: CASSSAGLHQPQHF. J is TRBJ1-5 and V is TRBV19; D is uncertain. This CDR3 is built from 14 residues. CDR1 and CDR2 (germline): LNHDA, SQIVND (reference sequence). The V end lost 4 bases, the J end lost 5 bases, and 12 bases lay between the germline ends.

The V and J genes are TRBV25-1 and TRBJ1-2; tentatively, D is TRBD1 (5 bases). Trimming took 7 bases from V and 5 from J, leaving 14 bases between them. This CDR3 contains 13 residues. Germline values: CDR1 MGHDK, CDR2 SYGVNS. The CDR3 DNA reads TGTGCCAGCACAGCAGGGCACCTTTATGGCTACACCTTC. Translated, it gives CASTAGHLYGYTF.

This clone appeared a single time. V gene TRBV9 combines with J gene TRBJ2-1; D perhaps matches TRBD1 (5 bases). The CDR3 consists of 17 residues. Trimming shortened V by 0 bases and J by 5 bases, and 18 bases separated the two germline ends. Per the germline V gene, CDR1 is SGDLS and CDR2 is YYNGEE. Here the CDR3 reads CASSVGGRGGKNNEQFF. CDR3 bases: TGTGCCAGCAGCGTAGGGGGAAGGGGCGGTAAAAACAATGAGCAGTTCTTC.

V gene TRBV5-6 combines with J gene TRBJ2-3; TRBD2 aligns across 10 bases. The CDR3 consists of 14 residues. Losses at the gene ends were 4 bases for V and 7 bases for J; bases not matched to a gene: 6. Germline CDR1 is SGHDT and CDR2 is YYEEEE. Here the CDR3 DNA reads TGTGCCAGCAGCCTGGGACTAGCGAGGAATACGCAGTATTTT. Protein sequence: CASSLGLARNTQYF. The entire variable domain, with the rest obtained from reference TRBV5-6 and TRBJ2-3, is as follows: DAGVTQSPTHLIKTRGQQVTLRCSPKSGHDTVSWYQQALGQGPQFIFQYYEEEERQRGNFPDRFSGHQFPNYSSELNVNALLLGDSALYLCASSLGLARNTQYFGPGTRLTVL.